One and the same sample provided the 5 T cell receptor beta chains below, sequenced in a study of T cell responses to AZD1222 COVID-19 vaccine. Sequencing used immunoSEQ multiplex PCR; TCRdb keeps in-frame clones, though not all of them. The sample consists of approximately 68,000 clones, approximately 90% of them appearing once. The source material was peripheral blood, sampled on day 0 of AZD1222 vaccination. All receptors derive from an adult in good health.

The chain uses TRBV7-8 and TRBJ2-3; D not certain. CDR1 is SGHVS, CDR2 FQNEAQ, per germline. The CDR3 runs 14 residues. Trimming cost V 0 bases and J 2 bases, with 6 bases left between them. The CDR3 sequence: CASSLAAVTDTQYF. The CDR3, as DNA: TGTGCCAGCAGCTTAGCCGCGGTCACAGATACGCAGTATTTT. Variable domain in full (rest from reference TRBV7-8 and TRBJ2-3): GAGVSQSPRYKVAKRGQDVALRCDPISGHVSLFWYQQALGQGPEFLTYFQNEAQLDKSGLPSDRFFAERPEGSVSTLKIQRTQQEDSAVYLCASSLAAVTDTQYFGPGTRLTVL.

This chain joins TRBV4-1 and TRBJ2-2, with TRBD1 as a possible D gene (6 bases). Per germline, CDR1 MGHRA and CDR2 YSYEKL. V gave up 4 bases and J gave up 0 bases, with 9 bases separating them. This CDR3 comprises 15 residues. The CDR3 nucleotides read TGCGCCAGCAGCCCACAGGGCGCGAACACCGGGGAGCTGTTTTTT. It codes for CASSPQGANTGELFF.

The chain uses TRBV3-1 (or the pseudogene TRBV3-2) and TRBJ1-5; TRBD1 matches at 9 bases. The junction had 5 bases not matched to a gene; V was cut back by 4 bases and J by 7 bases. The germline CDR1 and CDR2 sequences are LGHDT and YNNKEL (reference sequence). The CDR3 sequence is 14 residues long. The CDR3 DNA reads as TGTGCCAGCAGCCCAGGACAGGGGAACCAGCCCCAGCATTTT. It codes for CASSPGQGNQPQHF.

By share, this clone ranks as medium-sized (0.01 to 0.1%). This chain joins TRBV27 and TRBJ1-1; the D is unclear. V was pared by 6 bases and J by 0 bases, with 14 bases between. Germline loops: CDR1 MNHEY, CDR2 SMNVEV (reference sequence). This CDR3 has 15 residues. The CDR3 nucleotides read TGTGCCAGCAGCCGTGCATCCCGGGTGAACACTGAAGCTTTCTTT. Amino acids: CASSRASRVNTEAFF.

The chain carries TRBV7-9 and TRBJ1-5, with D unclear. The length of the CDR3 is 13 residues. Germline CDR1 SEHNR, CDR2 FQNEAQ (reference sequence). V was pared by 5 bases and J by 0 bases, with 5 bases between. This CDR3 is CASSGNSNQPQHF. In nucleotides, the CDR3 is TGTGCCAGCAGCGGAAATAGCAATCAGCCCCAGCATTTT.